The source of this TCR beta chain is a study of cytomegalovirus exposure and HLA in healthy donors. Study outcomes and limitations: The study had only CMV serostatus as immune exposure information.

On this clone itself: Its antigen is as yet unknown.

PCR used 60 Vbeta primers and 13 Jbeta primers. Data came from immunoSEQ multiplex PCR; TCRdb stores just in-frame clones and leaves some out. Here the sample spans over 200,000 clones, approximately 90% being singletons. Germline values: CDR1 SGHNT, CDR2 YENEEA. Trimming took off 4 bases at V and 5 bases at J, with 17 bases between the two ends. This CDR3 has 15 residues. This rearrangement joins TRBV11-3 to TRBJ1-2; no firm D call. This receptor was obtained from a woman aged 18 to 35 in good health and CMV-seronegative. The sample was PBMCs. This chain's CDR3 is CASSSTFEGWYGYTF. CDR3 DNA sequence: TGTGCCAGCAGCTCCACCTTCGAGGGTTGGTATGGCTACACCTTC. Variable domain in full (rest from reference TRBV11-3 and TRBJ1-2): EAGVVQSPRYKIIEKKQPVAFWCNPISGHNTLYWYLQNLGQGPELLIRYENEEAVDDSQLPKDRFSAERLKGVDSTLKIQPAELGDSAVYLCASSSTFEGWYGYTFGSGTRLTVV.